Listed below are T cell receptor beta chains from one sample, sequenced in a study of cytomegalovirus exposure and HLA in healthy donors. Profiled with immunoSEQ multiplex PCR; TCRdb holds only in-frame clones, not every one. The sample consists of 150,000 to 200,000 clones, around nine tenths of them appearing once. The specimen was PBMCs. Receptors were obtained from a man aged 18 to 30 in good health and CMV-seropositive. Each CDR3 is given without its conserved first and last residue.

v_call,j_call,cdr3_aa
TRBV28,TRBJ2-7,ASRQTASYEQY
TRBV6-5,TRBJ1-1,ASSQQGGGTEAF
TRBV5-6,TRBJ1-2,ASRPRQGQGGSIYGYT
TRBV4-2,TRBJ1-2,ASSLAGQGEYGYT
TRBV4-3,TRBJ2-2,ASSRGPNTGELF
TRBV6-1,TRBJ1-2,ASSETPVTGNYGYT
TRBV27,TRBJ2-1,ASRLGSFQGYEQF
TRBV19,TRBJ2-1,ASSIAGGVDEQF
TRBV5-8,TRBJ2-2,ASSWGTSPTLGGELF
TRBV7-9,TRBJ2-3,ASSLRGQADTQY
TRBV27,TRBJ1-2,ASSPVGGNGYGYT
TRBV23-1,TRBJ1-2,ASSQSRGIGYGYT
TRBV6-5,TRBJ2-7,ASSSERAVYEQY
TRBV4-2,TRBJ1-2,ASSRPQGGVTGEYGYT
TRBV6-6,TRBJ2-5,ASRGTGNQETQY
TRBV5-4,TRBJ2-2,ASSADRGRTGELF
TRBV10-3,TRBJ1-6,AISVRTDNSPLH
TRBV18,TRBJ1-2,ASSEDRSYGYT
TRBV15,TRBJ2-3,ATRRWGDTDTQY
TRBV6-5,TRBJ1-2,ASKQGHGYT
TRBV18,TRBJ2-1,ASSLSAGANNEQF
TRBV6-6,TRBJ2-7,ASSSIRDMNEQY
TRBV5-1,TRBJ2-2,ASSTGLAGVGLF
TRBV30,TRBJ2-5,AWSTNGETQY
TRBV4-2,TRBJ2-3,ASSQDPVGRAQDTQY
TRBV9,TRBJ2-3,ASSAPTSTDTQY
TRBV2,TRBJ2-7,ASKGSSDGEQY
TRBV7-2,TRBJ2-5,ASSHSGRYQETQY
TRBV6-6,TRBJ2-1,ASRTGTKNNEQF
TRBV27,TRBJ2-7,ASRRGLAGVREQY
TRBV5-1,TRBJ2-2,ASSPGLAGELF
TRBV29-1,TRBJ1-4,SVMRRATNEKLF
TRBV7-2,TRBJ2-7,ASSFYLRLAGEDEQY
TRBV10-3,TRBJ1-1,AISEQGNTEAF
TRBV5-4,TRBJ2-5,ASDRGQGRETQY
TRBV18,TRBJ2-7,ASSPGQGVDYEQY
TRBV4-1,TRBJ1-5,ASSQEIIIGPGRSVDQPQH
TRBV10-3,TRBJ2-5,AFPGRGLQETQY
TRBV4-2,TRBJ2-1,ASSQDYEGRYNEQF
TRBV27,TRBJ2-2,ASSSSRAGELF
TRBV10-3,TRBJ2-3,AISEELAGGGGTDTQY
TRBV9,TRBJ2-3,ASSVGSGGPEEQY
TRBV6-5,TRBJ1-1,ASSATPNTEAF
TRBV7-6,TRBJ2-1,ASSLVANSFNNEQF
TRBV15,TRBJ2-1,ATSSHGRGYNEQF
TRBV5-1,TRBJ2-3,ASSSPERFRGGQRDTQY
TRBV7-9,TRBJ2-1,ASSPEGQISGSEQF
TRBV25-1,TRBJ1-1,ASSLGAITEAF
TRBV5-1,TRBJ2-7,ASSGGNSYEQY
TRBV7-8,TRBJ2-7,ASSIGQGNSYEQY
TRBV27,TRBJ1-5,ASSLSSTGSPQH
TRBV7-6,TRBJ1-2,ASSLGSGPAEGYT